This TCR beta chain was captured by sequencing in a study of T-cell reconstitution after alpha-beta-depleted transplantation in children. Study-wide findings and caveats: Several hundred graft clones that had expanded were reportedly the source of alpha-beta T cells about two months after transplant. Fresh T-cell production supplied most of the T-cell counts and diversity seen one year after transplant. Surviving recipient T cells and thymic progenitors produced the high day-60 TCRbeta diversity seen in some patients.

This clonotype was counted only a few times. The antigen remains unidentified. The V gene lost 4 bases and the J gene lost 0 bases, with 19 bases spanning the gap. The V gene's germline CDR1 is MNHEY and CDR2 SMNVEV (reference sequence). CDR3 length: 18 amino acids. Unique molecular identifiers were used to barcode this TCRbeta library. One entry per CDR3 protein, called by TCRdb with MiXCR from the PCR reads. This sample yields about 210,000 distinct CDR3 sequences, of which approximately 17% are seen a single time; around 45% belongs to the top ten. Sequences were derived from PBMCs, mostly from graft donor cells, sampled 360 days after TCRalphabeta/CD19-depleted stem cell transplant. The chain combines TRBV27 with TRBJ1-5; possible D gene TRBD1, 5 bases. The sequence was collected from a male patient aged 2 to 10 who had a stem cell transplant for acute lymphoblastic leukemia, so the T cells may come from the graft donor. CDR3 residues: CASSSLTEGASSNQPQHF. The CDR3 DNA follows: TGTGCCAGCAGTTCCCTGACAGAAGGGGCAAGTAGCAATCAGCCCCAGCATTTT.